This T cell receptor (beta chain) was observed in a study of blood T cell repertoires in COVID-19. On the study more broadly: From T cells, B-cell-depleted T cells, or PBMCs came the material, which was cDNA or gDNA.

As processed by the authors: Estimation of nucleated cell counts relied on the amplification of reference gene primers. Clones were read by immunoSEQ multiplex PCR, and TCRdb kept only the in-frame ones, dropping some. The D gene and trimming were derived from the DNA, and the V and J assignments and clone size from that table. Among roughly 100,000 clones listed, about nine tenths were seen once. CDR3 length equals 15 residues. Trimming pared 5 bases from V and 0 bases from J, leaving 13 bases between. Germline V gene lookup returns CDR1 SGHNT and CDR2 YENEEA. The sample taken for sequencing was peripheral blood. This sequence was found in a woman aged 45 to 65 with COVID-19, enrolled during active disease. This chain links TRBV11-3 with TRBJ1-2; no reliable D call. The CDR3 region is CASSETGLANYGYTF. The CDR3 DNA is TGTGCCAGCAGCGAGACCGGCCTAGCTAACTATGGCTACACCTTC.